The rows below give T cell receptor beta chains drawn from one sample of a study of shared clonotypes between healthy human individuals. Profiled with immunoSEQ multiplex PCR; TCRdb holds only in-frame clones, not every one. The data contain around 2,000,000 clones, roughly 95% of them seen just once; the ten biggest clones take up under 1.5%. The specimen sequenced was naive CD8+ T cells sorted from blood. Receptor source: a man aged 18-30 years in good health. Each CDR3 is given with its conserved first and last residue. Fields, in order: clone size, D gene, J gene, V gene, CDR3 protein, CDR3 DNA. D genes are given only for firm matches. Clone size, where shown, is once, few, many, or a class for clones that have expanded.

.	.	TRBJ2-2	TRBV28	CASSLDDGELFF	TGTGCCAGCAGTTTAGATGACGGGGAGCTGTTTTTT
.	.	TRBJ1-5	TRBV27	CANKDSRRGNSNQPQHF	TGTGCCAACAAGGACAGCAGAAGGGGTAATAGCAATCAGCCCCAGCATTTT
.	.	TRBJ2-6	TRBV6-1	CASSEEVTFSGANVLTF	TGTGCCAGCAGTGAAGAGGTCACATTCTCTGGGGCCAACGTCCTGACTTTC
.	.	TRBJ1-2	TRBV29-1	CSVEDLAGAYGYTF	TGCAGCGTTGAAGATCTGGCAGGGGCCTATGGCTACACCTTC
.	.	TRBJ1-3	TRBV9	CASSVGGNTIYF	TGTGCCAGCAGCGTAGGGGGAAACACCATATATTTT
.	.	TRBJ2-3	TRBV5-8	CASSYPQSGVWTDTQYF	TGTGCCAGCAGCTATCCTCAGTCGGGTGTGTGGACAGATACGCAGTATTTT
.	.	TRBJ1-5	TRBV6-5	CASSYGGLNQPQHF	TGTGCCAGCAGTTATGGAGGGCTCAATCAGCCCCAGCATTTT
.	TRBD2	TRBJ2-3	TRBV5-6	CASSLELAGGISYAQYF	TGTGCCAGCAGCTTGGAACTAGCGGGGGGGATTTCATACGCGCAGTATTTT
once	.	TRBJ1-5	TRBV6-6	CAIQETSNQPQHF	TGTGCCATCCAGGAGACAAGCAATCAGCCCCAGCATTTT
.	.	TRBJ2-7	TRBV2	CASSEQGNPLYEQYF	TGTGCCAGCAGTGAACAGGGGAACCCACTCTACGAGCAGTACTTC
.	.	TRBJ1-5	TRBV28	CASSLSGVGQPQHF	TGTGCCAGCAGTTTATCAGGGGTGGGACAGCCCCAGCATTTT
.	TRBD1	TRBJ2-7	TRBV11-2	CASSLDVTGGYEQYF	TGTGCCAGCAGCTTAGATGTGACAGGGGGCTACGAGCAGTACTTC
.	TRBD1	TRBJ1-2	TRBV5-6	CASRLRGLGYTF	TGTGCCAGCAGGCTCAGGGGGCTTGGCTACACCTTC
.	TRBD1	TRBJ2-7	TRBV11-2	CASSLEAQGVDEQYF	TGTGCCAGCAGCTTAGAGGCACAGGGGGTGGACGAGCAGTACTTC
.	.	TRBJ1-6	TRBV18	CASSPLGARDSPLHF	TGTGCCAGCTCACCGTTGGGGGCGCGGGATTCACCCCTCCACTTT
.	.	TRBJ2-5	TRBV7-6	CASSLDPSRKETQYF	TGTGCCAGCAGCTTAGATCCTAGCCGCAAAGAGACCCAGTACTTC
.	.	TRBJ1-5	TRBV7-9	CASSSTGQPQHF	TGTGCCAGCAGCTCAACAGGGCAGCCCCAGCATTTT
.	.	TRBJ2-2	TRBV6-6	CASSWSGELFF	TGTGCCAGCAGTTGGTCCGGGGAGCTGTTTTTT
.	TRBD1	TRBJ1-5	TRBV28	CASSHAGTGSNQPQHF	TGTGCCAGCAGTCACGCCGGGACAGGGTCCAATCAGCCCCAGCATTTT
.	.	TRBJ2-5	TRBV30	CAWNRDFSQETQYF	TGTGCCTGGAATAGGGACTTCTCCCAGGAGACCCAGTACTTC
.	.	TRBJ2-1	TRBV10-3	CAISDGRDNEQFF	TGTGCCATCAGCGACGGACGGGACAATGAGCAGTTCTTC
.	TRBD1	TRBJ2-7	TRBV29-1	CSVEGGQGADGTERYEQYF	TGCAGCGTTGAAGGAGGACAGGGAGCCGACGGGACTGAGCGGTACGAGCAGTACTTC
.	TRBD2	TRBJ2-1	TRBV4-1	CASSRASGKFNEQFF	TGCGCCAGCAGCCGAGCTAGCGGGAAATTCAATGAGCAGTTCTTC
.	TRBD1	TRBJ2-7	TRBV9	CASSASTGGNDEQYF	TGTGCCAGCAGCGCTTCGACAGGGGGCAACGACGAGCAGTACTTC
.	.	TRBJ1-1	TRBV7-9	CASSGGTEGMNTEAFF	TGTGCCAGCAGCGGTGGCACAGAGGGGATGAACACTGAAGCTTTCTTT
.	TRBD1	TRBJ2-3	TRBV15	CATSSGTGSTDTQYF	TGTGCCACCAGCAGTGGGACAGGGAGCACAGATACGCAGTATTTT